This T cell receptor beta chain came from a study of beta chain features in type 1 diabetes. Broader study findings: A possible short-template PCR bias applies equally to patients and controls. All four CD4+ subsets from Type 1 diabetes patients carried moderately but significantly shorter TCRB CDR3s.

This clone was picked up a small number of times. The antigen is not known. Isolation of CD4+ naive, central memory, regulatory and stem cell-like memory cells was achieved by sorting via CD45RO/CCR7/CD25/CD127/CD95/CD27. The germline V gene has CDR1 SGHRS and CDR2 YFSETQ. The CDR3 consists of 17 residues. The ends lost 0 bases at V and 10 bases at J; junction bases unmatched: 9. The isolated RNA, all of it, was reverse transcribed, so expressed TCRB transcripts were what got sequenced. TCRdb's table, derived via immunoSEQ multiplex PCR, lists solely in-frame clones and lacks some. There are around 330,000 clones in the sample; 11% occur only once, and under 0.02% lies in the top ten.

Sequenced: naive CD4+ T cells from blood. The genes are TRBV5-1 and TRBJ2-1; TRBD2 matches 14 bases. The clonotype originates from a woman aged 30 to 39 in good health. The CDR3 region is CASSLAIGLAGGNEQFF. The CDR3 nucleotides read TGCGCCAGCAGCTTGGCCATAGGACTAGCGGGAGGTAACGAGCAGTTCTTC.